This TCR beta chain was identified in a study of T cell responses to AZD1222 COVID-19 vaccine. The study's findings and limits: At study baseline, merely five or six AZD1222 recipients were seropositive. Donors, mostly white British, included more females; clonal diversity was possibly underestimated.

Repertoires were generated with immunoSEQ multiplex PCR, while TCRdb's copy carries only in-frame clones and drops some. The table has about 97,000 clones, more than 85% seen once; the top ten hold 7.5%. V trimming: 5 bases; J trimming: 3 bases; junction bases outside the gene matches: 6. The CDR3 totals 15 residues. Germline CDR1 SGHTA, CDR2 FQGNSA. As to this clone: The antigen is unknown.

The rearrangement uses TRBV7-2 and TRBJ2-1; 8 bases match TRBD2. The sample was peripheral blood, taken on day 0 of AZD1222 vaccination. The TCR was taken from an adult in good health. As DNA, the CDR3 is TGTGCCAGCAGCCCAACGGGACTAGGCTACAATGAGCAGTTCTTC. Translation: CASSPTGLGYNEQFF.